This T cell receptor (beta chain) is from a study of CD8 T cells in ankylosing spondylitis. Study-level results: Within ankylosing spondylitis blood, a TCR beta motif made up of fewer than ten highly homologous variants appeared to be characteristic. Disease-linked clones bore a CD8+ phenotype, appearing relatively rarely in peripheral blood.

Trimming cost V 0 bases and J 4 bases, with 12 bases left between them. CDR1 is ENHRY, CDR2 SYGVKD, per germline. CDR3 length: 15 residues. This clonotype has ten or more counts. The antigen is unknown. Libraries for TCR beta were made by quantitative 5'-RACE with molecular barcodes. TCRdb itself ran the 5' RACE reads through MiXCR, one entry per CDR3 protein. The repertoire holds 500,000 to 650,000 distinct CDR3 sequences, with under 5.5% as singletons. V and J are TRBV10-3 and TRBJ1-1; tentative D call: TRBD1 (5 bases). The TCR sequence derives from a male donor with ankylosing spondylitis. Input material: blood, either unsorted or a sorted T cell fraction (not recorded which). The CDR3 DNA is TGTGCCATCAGTGAGTCAGCAGGGCCTGGCACTGAAGCTTTCTTT. Translation gives CAISESAGPGTEAFF.